This T cell receptor (beta chain) was captured in a study of blood T cell repertoires in COVID-19 (dated by TCRdb to 2018 to 2020). At the level of the whole study: Samples covering the acute and convalescent phases of COVID-19 were provided by collaborators in the United States, Italy and Spain. The prospective study material was composed of cDNA or gDNA derived from T cells, B-cell-depleted T cells, or PBMCs. The dataset comprised deeply sampled blood TCRbeta repertoires from subjects exposed to, actively infected with, or recovered from COVID-19. A freely available public database, intended as a resource for researchers studying the immune response to SARS-CoV-2, is where the repertoires were released. Samples were obtained from the ongoing ImmuneRACE study (first 160 participants) and from over 1,000 subjects provided by 6 global collaborators. Sample metadata almost always included a de-identified subject ID, COVID-19 status, age in years and sex. HLA class I and class II types, where available, came from metadata supplied by the sample provider rather than from assay-based typing. Results and caveats for the whole study, not just this receptor: The quantity of clinical and demographic metadata differed by source and by participant and was supplied without curation.

Each collaborating institution followed its own protocols to collect whole blood in K2EDTA tubes. For TCRbeta analysis, collaborators shipped samples in one of three forms: frozen whole blood, isolated PBMCs, or DNA extracted from either of those sample types. TCRbeta CDR3 regions were amplified from genomic DNA by means of the immunoSEQ Assay, a bias-controlled multiplex PCR. As for the authors' bioinformatics: The number of nucleated cells in each sample was estimated by amplification of reference gene primers within the assay. To quantify the absolute abundance of each unique TCRbeta CDR3 rearrangement, sequence reads were collapsed and filtered. For each sample, productive Simpson clonality was calculated by taking the square root of Simpson's diversity index across productive rearrangements. The table comes from immuneACCESS by way of TCRdb, which keeps in-frame sequences with V and J called. Part of the clones is missing from these tables; in studies checked, under half for an unresolved V gene and the rest for unknown reasons. V and J calls and clone size are those listed in that table; D and trimming were worked out from the DNA. The sample yields 400,000 to 500,000 clones; approximately 90% were counted once. 1.4% of the sample rests with the top ten.

Deletion took 4 bases off V and 5 bases off J, with a span of 11 bases between the germline ends. In the germline V gene, CDR1 corresponds to MGHDK and CDR2 to SYGVNS. The CDR3 covers 13 residues, taking in both the cysteine and the phenylalanine. Only the CDR3 DNA is retained, 39 bases long and in frame from the first base. A remark on this clone: No cognate antigen has been identified for it. Per-nucleotide qualities are absent, and no much larger clonotype sits a single base away.

The sequenced sample was peripheral blood. Rearrangement joined TRBV25-1 to TRBJ1-1, with no confident D gene call. The clonotype comes from a woman in her twenties or thirties with active or convalescent COVID-19. The sequence in DNA is TGTGCCAGCAGTGGACCCCAGGTTACTGAAGCTTTCTTT. This gives the protein CASSGPQVTEAFF.